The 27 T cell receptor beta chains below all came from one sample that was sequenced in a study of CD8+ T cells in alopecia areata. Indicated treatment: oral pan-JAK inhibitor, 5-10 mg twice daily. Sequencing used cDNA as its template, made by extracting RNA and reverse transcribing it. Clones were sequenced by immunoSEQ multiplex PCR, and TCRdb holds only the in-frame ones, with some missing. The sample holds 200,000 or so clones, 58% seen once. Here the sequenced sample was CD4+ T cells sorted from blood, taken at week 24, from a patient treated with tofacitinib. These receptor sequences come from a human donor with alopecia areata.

CDR3 protein: CASSSLADSDHTQYF. Written as DNA, the CDR3 is TGTGCCAGCTCCTCGCTAGCGGATTCAGATCATACGCAGTATTTT. V usage is TRBV18 and J usage is TRBJ2-3; 7 positions agree with TRBD2. Germline-derived CDR1 and CDR2 are KGHSH and LQKENI. This CDR3 is 15 amino acids long. V lost 6 bases and J lost 7; bases outside the gene matches: 13.

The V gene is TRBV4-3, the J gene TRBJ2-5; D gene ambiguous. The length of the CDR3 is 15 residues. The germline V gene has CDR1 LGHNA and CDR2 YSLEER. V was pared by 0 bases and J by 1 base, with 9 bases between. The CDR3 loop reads CASSQEVGLQETQYF. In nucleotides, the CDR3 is TGCGCCAGCAGCCAAGAAGTGGGCCTCCAAGAGACCCAGTACTTC.

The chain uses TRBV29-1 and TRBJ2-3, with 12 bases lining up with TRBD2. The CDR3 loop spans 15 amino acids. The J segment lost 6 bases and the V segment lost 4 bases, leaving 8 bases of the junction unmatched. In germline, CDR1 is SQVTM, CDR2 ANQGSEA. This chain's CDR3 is CSVVPSGLAGDTQYF. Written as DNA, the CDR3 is TGCAGCGTTGTTCCATCCGGACTAGCGGGGGATACGCAGTATTTT.

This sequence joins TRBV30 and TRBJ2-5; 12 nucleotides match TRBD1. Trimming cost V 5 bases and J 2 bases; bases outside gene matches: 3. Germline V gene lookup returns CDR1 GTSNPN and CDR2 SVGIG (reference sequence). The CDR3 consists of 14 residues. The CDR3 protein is CAWGGQGAQETQYF. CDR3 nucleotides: TGTGCCTGGGGGGGACAGGGGGCTCAAGAGACCCAGTACTTC. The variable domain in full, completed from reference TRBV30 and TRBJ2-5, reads SQTIHQWPATLVQPVGSPLSLECTVEGTSNPNLYWYRQAAGRGLQLLFYSVGIGQISSEVPQNLSASRPQDRQFILSSKKLLLSDSGFYLCAWGGQGAQETQYFGPGTRLLVL.

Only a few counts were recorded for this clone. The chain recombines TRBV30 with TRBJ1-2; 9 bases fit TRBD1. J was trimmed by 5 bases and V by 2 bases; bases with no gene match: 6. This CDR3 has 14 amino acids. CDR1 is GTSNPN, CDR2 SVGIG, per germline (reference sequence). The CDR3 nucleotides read TGTGCCTGGAGTTCGCGGGACAGGGTGTATGGCTACACCTTC. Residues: CAWSSRDRVYGYTF.

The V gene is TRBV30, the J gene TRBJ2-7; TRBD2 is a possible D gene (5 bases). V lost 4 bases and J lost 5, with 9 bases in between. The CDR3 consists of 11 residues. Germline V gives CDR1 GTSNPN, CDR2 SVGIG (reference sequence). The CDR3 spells CAWNDSDEQYF. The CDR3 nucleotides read TGTGCCTGGAACGATAGCGACGAGCAGTACTTC.

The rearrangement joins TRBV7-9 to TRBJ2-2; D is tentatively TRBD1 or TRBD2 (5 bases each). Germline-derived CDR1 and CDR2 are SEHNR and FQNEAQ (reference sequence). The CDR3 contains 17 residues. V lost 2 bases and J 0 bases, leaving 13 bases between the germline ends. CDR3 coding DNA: TGTGCCAGCAGCTTAAGAGGGGAACCTCCGAACACCGGGGAGCTGTTTTTT. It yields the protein CASSLRGEPPNTGELFF.

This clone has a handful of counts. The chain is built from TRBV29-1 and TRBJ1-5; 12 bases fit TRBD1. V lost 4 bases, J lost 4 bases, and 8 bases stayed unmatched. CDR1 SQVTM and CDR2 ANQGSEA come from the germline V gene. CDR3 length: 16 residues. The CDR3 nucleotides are TGCAGCGTTGCCACCGGGACAGGGGGCGGAAATCAGCCCCAGCATTTT. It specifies CSVATGTGGGNQPQHF.

The CDR3 sequence: CASSLTLSSYNEQFF. CDR3 nucleotides: TGTGCCAGCAGTTTAACCCTTAGCTCCTACAATGAGCAGTTCTTC. The rearrangement joins TRBV27 to TRBJ2-1, with D unclear. CDR1 and CDR2 (germline): MNHEY, SMNVEV (reference sequence). Trimming pared 2 bases from V and 0 bases from J, leaving 8 bases between. The CDR3 sequence is 15 residues long.

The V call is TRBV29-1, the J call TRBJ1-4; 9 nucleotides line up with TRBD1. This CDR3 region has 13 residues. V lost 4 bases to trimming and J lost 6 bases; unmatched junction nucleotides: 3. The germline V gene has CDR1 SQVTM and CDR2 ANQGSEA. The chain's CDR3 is CSVGTGGDEKLFF. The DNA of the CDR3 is TGCAGCGTTGGAACAGGGGGCGATGAAAAACTGTTTTTT.

The CDR3 is CASSREGSSYNEQFF. CDR3 sequence (DNA): TGTGCCAGCAGCCGGGAGGGGAGCTCCTACAATGAGCAGTTCTTC. The chain links TRBV7-2 to TRBJ2-1; TRBD2 agrees at 8 bases. With 5 bases clipped from V and 0 bases from J, the junction kept 3 bases outside the gene matches. CDR3 length: 15 amino acids. The germline V gene encodes CDR1 SGHTA and CDR2 FQGNSA.

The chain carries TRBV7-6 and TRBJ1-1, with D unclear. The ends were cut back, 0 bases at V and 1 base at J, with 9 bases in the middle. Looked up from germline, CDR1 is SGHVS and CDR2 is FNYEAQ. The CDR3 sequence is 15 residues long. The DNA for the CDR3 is TGTGCCAGCAGCTTAGCGGCCAGCAAGAACACTGAAGCTTTCTTT. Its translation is CASSLAASKNTEAFF.

The CDR3 nucleotides read TGTGCCAGCAGTCCCCCGGGACGGGTCTACGAGCAGTACTTC. The encoded protein is CASSPPGRVYEQYF. The chain employs TRBV28 and TRBJ2-7, with D perhaps being TRBD1 or TRBD2 (5 bases each). With 5 bases removed from V and 3 bases from J, the gap between germline ends came to 14 bases. The CDR3 consists of 14 residues. Germline V gene data show CDR1 as MDHEN and CDR2 as SYDVKM.

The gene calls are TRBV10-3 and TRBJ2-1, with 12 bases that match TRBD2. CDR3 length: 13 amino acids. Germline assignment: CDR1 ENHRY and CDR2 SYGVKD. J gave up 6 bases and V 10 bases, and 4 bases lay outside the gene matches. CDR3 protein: CATELAGGNEQFF. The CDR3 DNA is TGTGCCACCGAACTAGCGGGAGGCAATGAGCAGTTCTTC.

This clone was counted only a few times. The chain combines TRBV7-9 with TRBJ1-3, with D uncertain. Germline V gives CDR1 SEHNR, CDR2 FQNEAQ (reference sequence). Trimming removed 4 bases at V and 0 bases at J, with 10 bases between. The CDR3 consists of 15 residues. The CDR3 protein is CASSSEESSGNTIYF. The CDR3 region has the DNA TGTGCCAGCAGCTCCGAAGAAAGCTCTGGAAACACCATATATTTT.

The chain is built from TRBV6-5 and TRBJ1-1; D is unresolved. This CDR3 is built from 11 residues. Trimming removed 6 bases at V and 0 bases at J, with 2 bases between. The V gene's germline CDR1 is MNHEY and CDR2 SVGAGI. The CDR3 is CASRVNTEAFF. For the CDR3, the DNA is TGTGCCAGCAGAGTGAACACTGAAGCTTTCTTT.

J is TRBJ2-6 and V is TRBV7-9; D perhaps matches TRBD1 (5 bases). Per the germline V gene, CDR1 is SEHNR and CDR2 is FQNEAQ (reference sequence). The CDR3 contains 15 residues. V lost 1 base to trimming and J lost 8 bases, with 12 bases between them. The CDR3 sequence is CASSLVAGPSNVLTF. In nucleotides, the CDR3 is TGTGCCAGCAGCTTAGTTGCAGGGCCCTCCAACGTCCTGACTTTC. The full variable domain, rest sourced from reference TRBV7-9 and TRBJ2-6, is DTGVSQNPRHKITKRGQNVTFRCDPISEHNRLYWYRQTLGQGPEFLTYFQNEAQLEKSRLLSDRFSAERPKGSFSTLEIQRTEQGDSAMYLCASSLVAGPSNVLTFGAGSRLTVL.

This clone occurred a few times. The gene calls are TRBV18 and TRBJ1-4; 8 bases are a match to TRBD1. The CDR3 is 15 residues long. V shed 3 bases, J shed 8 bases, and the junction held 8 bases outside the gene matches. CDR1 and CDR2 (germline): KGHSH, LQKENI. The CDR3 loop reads CASSPPQGAREKLFF. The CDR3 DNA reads TGTGCCAGCTCACCGCCGCAGGGGGCCCGCGAAAAACTGTTTTTT.

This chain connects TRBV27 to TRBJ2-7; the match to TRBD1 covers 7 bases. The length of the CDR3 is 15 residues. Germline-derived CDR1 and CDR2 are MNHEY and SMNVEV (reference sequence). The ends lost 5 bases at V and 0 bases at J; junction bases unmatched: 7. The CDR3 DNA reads TGTGCCAGCAGTGCGGACAGGTTGACCTCCTACGAGCAGTACTTC. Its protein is CASSADRLTSYEQYF.

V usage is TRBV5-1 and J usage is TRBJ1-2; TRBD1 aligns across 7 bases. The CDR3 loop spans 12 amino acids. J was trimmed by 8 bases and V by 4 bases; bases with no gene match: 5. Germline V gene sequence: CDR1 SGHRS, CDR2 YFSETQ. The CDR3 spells CASSMDRLGYTF. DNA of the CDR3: TGCGCCAGCAGCATGGACAGGTTGGGCTACACCTTC.

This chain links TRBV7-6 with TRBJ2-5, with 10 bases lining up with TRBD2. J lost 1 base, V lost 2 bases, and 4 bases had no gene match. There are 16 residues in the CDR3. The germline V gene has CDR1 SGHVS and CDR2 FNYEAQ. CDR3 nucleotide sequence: TGTGCCAGCAGCTTAATGGTAGCGGGGGGCCAAGAGACCCAGTACTTC. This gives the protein CASSLMVAGGQETQYF. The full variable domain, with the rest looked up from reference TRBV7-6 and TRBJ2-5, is GAGVSQSPRYKVTKRGQDVALRCDPISGHVSLYWYRQALGQGPEFLTYFNYEAQQDKSGLPNDRFSAERPEGSISTLTIQRTEQRDSAMYRCASSLMVAGGQETQYFGPGTRLLVL.

CDR3 nucleotides: TGTGCCAGCAGCCAGGACAGGGCCCAGCCCCAGCATTTT. It yields the protein CASSQDRAQPQHF. The J gene is TRBJ1-5, the V gene TRBV2; 8 bases align to TRBD1. CDR1 and CDR2 (germline): SNHLY, FYNNEI. J gave up 7 bases and V 6 bases, and 5 bases lay outside the gene matches. This CDR3 spans 13 amino acids. Using reference TRBV2 and TRBJ1-5 for the parts outside the CDR3, the full variable domain is EPEVTQTPSHQVTQMGQEVILRCVPISNHLYFYWYRQILGQKVEFLVSFYNNEISEKSEIFDDQFSVERPDGSNFTLKIRSTKLEDSAMYFCASSQDRAQPQHFGDGTRLSIL.

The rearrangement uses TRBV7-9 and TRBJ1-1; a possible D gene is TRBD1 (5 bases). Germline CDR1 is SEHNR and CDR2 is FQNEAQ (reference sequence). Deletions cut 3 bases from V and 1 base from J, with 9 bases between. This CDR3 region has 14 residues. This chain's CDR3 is CASSLQGRNTEAFF. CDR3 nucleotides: TGTGCCAGCAGCTTGCAGGGCCGGAACACTGAAGCTTTCTTT. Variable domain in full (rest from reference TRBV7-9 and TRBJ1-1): DTGVSQNPRHKITKRGQNVTFRCDPISEHNRLYWYRQTLGQGPEFLTYFQNEAQLEKSRLLSDRFSAERPKGSFSTLEIQRTEQGDSAMYLCASSLQGRNTEAFFGQGTRLTVV.

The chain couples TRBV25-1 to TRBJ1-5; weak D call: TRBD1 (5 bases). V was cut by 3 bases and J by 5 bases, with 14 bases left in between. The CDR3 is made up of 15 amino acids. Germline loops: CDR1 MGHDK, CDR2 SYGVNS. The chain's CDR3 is CASSDTGGGDQPQHF. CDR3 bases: TGTGCCAGCAGTGATACCGGGGGTGGGGATCAGCCCCAGCATTTT.

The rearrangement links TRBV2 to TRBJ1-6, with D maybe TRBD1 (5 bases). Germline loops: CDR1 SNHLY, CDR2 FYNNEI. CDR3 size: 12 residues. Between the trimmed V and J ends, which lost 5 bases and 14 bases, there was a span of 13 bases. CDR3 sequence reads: CASSKEAGSLHF. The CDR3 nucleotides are TGTGCCAGCAGTAAGGAGGCAGGGTCCCTCCACTTT.

The CDR3 reads CASRDFLNTGELFF. DNA for the CDR3: TGTGCCAGCAGGGACTTCCTCAACACCGGGGAGCTGTTTTTT. This chain joins TRBV2 and TRBJ2-2; a weak D match, TRBD2 (5 bases). The CDR3 sequence is 14 residues long. Germline CDR1 is SNHLY and CDR2 is FYNNEI. Trimming pared 6 bases from V and 2 bases from J, leaving 10 bases between.

The CDR3, as DNA: TGTGCCAGCAGCGCTAGCGGGGGGCGGTACGAGCAGTACTTC. Residues: CASSASGGRYEQYF. The chain uses TRBV9 and TRBJ2-7, with 11 positions matching TRBD2. With V trimmed by 3 bases and J by 4 bases, 3 bases remained unmatched. The CDR3 has 14 amino acids. Germline CDR1 SGDLS, CDR2 YYNGEE.